Reported below is one TCR beta chain. Its antigen is as yet unknown. This record belongs to a study of T cell responses to AZD1222 COVID-19 vaccine. As for the study in general: Second-dose timings of about 4 or about 12 weeks were pooled. Study outcomes and limitations: The donors showed a predominance of white British ancestry and of females, with possible underestimation of clonal diversity.

The table came from immunoSEQ multiplex PCR; TCRdb's copy has only in-frame clones and leaves some out. Among about 130,000 clones, approximately 89% were seen once, and the ten largest hold about 5.6%. CDR3 length: 11 residues. Trimming pared 5 bases from V and 12 bases from J, leaving 12 bases between. CDR1 SGHRS and CDR2 YFSETQ come from the germline V gene. The V call is TRBV5-1, the J call TRBJ2-1; tentatively, D is TRBD2 (6 bases). The clonotype comes from an adult in good health. Here the sequenced sample was peripheral blood, taken on day 0 of AZD1222 vaccination. The DNA of the CDR3 is TGCGCCAGCAGGGGGAGGAGTAGGCAGTTCTTC. Translated, it gives CASRGRSRQFF.